Following are 7 T cell receptor beta chains from one sample sequenced in a study of T cells after yellow fever vaccination. One entry per CDR3 protein, called by TCRdb with MiXCR from the 5' RACE reads. Here the sample spans about 310,000 distinct CDR3 sequences, roughly 4% being singletons. This material consisted of PBMCs, taken on the day of the yellow fever booster vaccination. These TCRs come from a man aged 18 to 30 who received the YFV17D yellow fever vaccine.

The sample holds a few counts of this clonotype. V usage is TRBV4-1 and J usage is TRBJ1-5, with 7 bases that match TRBD1. Germline V gene lookup returns CDR1 MGHRA and CDR2 YSYEKL. This CDR3 has 16 amino acids. Trimming cost V 3 bases and J 2 bases; bases outside gene matches: 7. The CDR3 DNA follows: TGCGCCAGCAGCCATACAGGGGCAAATGGCAATCAGCCCCAGCATTTT. Its translation is CASSHTGANGNQPQHF.

The CDR3, as DNA: TGCAGTTTGGGGACCGTCGACTATGGCTACACCTTC. Amino acids: CSLGTVDYGYTF. This chain connects TRBV20-1 to TRBJ1-2; D is perhaps TRBD1 (5 bases). V lost 8 bases and J lost 3, with 13 bases in between. This CDR3 contains 12 residues. The V gene's germline CDR1 is DFQATT and CDR2 SNEGSKA (reference sequence).

This clonotype was seen at least ten times. The chain combines TRBV7-2 with TRBJ2-3; D is unresolved. V lost 7 bases, J lost 6 bases, and 14 bases lay in between. The CDR3 sequence is 13 residues long. CDR1 is SGHTA, CDR2 FQGNSA, per germline. The CDR3 loop is CASTRINLDTQYF. CDR3 in DNA: TGTGCCAGCACCAGAATTAATTTGGATACGCAGTATTTT. Variable domain in full (rest from reference TRBV7-2 and TRBJ2-3): GAGVSQSPSNKVTEKGKDVELRCDPISGHTALYWYRQSLGQGLEFLIYFQGNSAPDKSGLPSDRFSAERTGGSVSTLTIQRTQQEDSAVYLCASTRINLDTQYFGPGTRLTVL.

This clonotype was observed a handful of times. The chain has TRBV7-2 and TRBJ1-5; a weak D match, TRBD1 (6 bases). Trimming took off 5 bases at V and 3 bases at J, with 11 bases between the two ends. Germline V CDR1 and CDR2: SGHTA, FQGNSA. The length of the CDR3 is 14 residues. The CDR3 region is CASSVNRANQPQHF. The DNA of the CDR3 is TGTGCCAGCAGCGTCAACAGGGCCAATCAGCCCCAGCATTTT.

This clonotype appeared a few times. This chain links TRBV7-9 with TRBJ2-7; no reliable D call. CDR3 size: 12 residues. The V end lost 6 bases, the J end lost 3 bases, and 9 bases lay between the germline ends. Germline V lookup: CDR1 SEHNR, CDR2 FQNEAQ (reference sequence). In DNA form, the CDR3 reads TGTGCCAGCAGATTAAGGATCTACGAGCAGTACGTC. Encoded protein: CASRLRIYEQYV.

The chain employs TRBV24-1 and TRBJ2-1; 12 positions agree with TRBD2. CDR3 length: 15 amino acids. The V gene's germline CDR1 is KGHDR and CDR2 SFDVKD. The junction had 2 bases not matched to a gene; V was cut back by 1 base and J by 8 bases. This CDR3 reads CATSDFPSGGDEQFF. CDR3 nucleotides: TGTGCCACCAGTGATTTCCCTAGCGGGGGGGATGAGCAGTTCTTC.

This clonotype was counted at least ten times. The chain recombines TRBV10-2 with TRBJ1-4, with D uncertain. The length of the CDR3 is 14 residues. Germline CDR1 WSHSY, CDR2 SAAADI. The V and J ends lost 6 bases and 3 bases respectively, with 11 bases between them. CDR3 amino acids: CASSDTVANEKLFF. The CDR3 coding sequence is TGCGCCAGCAGCGATACAGTAGCTAATGAAAAACTGTTTTTT.